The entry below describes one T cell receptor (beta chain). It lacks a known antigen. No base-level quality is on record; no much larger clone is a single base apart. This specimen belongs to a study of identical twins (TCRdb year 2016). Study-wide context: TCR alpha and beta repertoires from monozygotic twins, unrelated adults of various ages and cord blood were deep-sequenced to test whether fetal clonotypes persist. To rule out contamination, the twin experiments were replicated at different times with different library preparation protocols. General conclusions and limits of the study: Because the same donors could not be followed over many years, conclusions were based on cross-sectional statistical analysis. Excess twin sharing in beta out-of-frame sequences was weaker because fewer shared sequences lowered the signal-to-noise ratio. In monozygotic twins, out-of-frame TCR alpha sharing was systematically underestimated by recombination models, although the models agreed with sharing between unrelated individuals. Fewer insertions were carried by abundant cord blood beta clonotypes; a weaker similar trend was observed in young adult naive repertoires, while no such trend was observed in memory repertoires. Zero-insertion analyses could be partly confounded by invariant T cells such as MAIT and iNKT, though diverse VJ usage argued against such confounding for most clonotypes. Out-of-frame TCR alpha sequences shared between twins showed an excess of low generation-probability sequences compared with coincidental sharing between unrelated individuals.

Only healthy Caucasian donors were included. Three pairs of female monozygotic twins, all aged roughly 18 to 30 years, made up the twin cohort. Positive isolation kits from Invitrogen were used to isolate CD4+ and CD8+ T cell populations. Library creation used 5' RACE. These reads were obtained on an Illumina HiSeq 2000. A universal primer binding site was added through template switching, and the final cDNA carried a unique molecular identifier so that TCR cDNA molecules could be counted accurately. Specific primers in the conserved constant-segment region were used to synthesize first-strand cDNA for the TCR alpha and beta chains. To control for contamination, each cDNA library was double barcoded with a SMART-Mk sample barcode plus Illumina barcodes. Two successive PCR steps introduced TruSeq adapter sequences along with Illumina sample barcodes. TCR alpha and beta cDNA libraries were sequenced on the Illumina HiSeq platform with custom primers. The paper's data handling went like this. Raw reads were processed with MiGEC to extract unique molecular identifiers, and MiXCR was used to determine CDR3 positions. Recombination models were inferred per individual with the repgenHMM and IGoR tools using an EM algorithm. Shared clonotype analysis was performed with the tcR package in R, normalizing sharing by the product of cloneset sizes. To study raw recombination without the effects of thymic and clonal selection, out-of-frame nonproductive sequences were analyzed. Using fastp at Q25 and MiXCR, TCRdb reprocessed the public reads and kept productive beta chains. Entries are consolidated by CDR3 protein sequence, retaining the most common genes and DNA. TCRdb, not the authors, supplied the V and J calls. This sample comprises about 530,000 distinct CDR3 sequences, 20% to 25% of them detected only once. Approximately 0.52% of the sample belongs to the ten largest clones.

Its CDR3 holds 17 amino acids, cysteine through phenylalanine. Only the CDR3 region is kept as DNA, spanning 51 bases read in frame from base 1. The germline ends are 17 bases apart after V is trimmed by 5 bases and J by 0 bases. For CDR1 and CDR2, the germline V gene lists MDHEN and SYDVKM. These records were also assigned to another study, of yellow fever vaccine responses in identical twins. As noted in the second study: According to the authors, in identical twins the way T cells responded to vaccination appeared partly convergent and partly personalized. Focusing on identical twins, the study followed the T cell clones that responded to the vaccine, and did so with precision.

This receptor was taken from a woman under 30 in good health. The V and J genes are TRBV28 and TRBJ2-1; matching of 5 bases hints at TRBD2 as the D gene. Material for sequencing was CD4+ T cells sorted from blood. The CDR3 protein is CASSPHRGSSSYNEQFF. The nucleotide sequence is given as TGTGCCAGCAGTCCCCATAGAGGGTCAAGCTCCTACAATGAGCAGTTCTTC.